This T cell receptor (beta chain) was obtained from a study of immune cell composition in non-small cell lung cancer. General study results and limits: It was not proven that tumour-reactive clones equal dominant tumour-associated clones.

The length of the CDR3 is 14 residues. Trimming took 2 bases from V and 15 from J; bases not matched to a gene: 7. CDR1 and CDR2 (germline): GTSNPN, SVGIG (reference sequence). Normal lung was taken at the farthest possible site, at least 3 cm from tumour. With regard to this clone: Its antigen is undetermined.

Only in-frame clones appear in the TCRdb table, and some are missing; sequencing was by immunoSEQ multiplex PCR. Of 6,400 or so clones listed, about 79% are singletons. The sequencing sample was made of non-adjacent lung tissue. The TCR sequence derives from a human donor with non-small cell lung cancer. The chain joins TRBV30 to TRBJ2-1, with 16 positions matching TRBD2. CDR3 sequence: CAWSPGLAGGPPFF. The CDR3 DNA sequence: TGTGCCTGGAGTCCGGGACTAGCGGGAGGGCCGCCGTTCTTC.